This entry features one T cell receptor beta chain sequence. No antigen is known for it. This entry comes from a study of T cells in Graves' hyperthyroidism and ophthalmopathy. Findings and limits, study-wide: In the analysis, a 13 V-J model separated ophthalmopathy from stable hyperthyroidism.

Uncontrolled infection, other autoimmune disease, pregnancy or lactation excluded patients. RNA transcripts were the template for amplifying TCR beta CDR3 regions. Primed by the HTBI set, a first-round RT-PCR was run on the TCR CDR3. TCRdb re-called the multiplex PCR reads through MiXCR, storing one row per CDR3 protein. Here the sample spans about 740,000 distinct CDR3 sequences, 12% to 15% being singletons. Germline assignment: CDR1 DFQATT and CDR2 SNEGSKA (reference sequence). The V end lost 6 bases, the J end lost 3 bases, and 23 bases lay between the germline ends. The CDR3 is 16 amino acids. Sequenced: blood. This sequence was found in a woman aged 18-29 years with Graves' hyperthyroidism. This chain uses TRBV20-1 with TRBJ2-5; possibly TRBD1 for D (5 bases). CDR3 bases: TGCAGTGCCACACCGGTCCAGGGAAGCAACAAAGAGACCCAGTACTTC. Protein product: CSATPVQGSNKETQYF.